This T cell receptor beta chain came from a study of OX40 agonist ivuxolimab in advanced cancers. Study conclusions and caveats: There were also nonresponders showing low normalized T-cell clonal expansion. Within 6 weeks, CD4+ and CD8+ blood T cells expanded clonally at 0.1 to 3.0 mg/kg.

CDR3 size: 12 residues. The ends were cut back, 1 base at V and 10 bases at J, with 8 bases in the middle. Germline V gene sequence: CDR1 SGHRS, CDR2 YFSETQ. Autoimmune disease history or systemic immunosuppression barred patients. Turning to this clone: The target antigen is unknown.

The method was immunoSEQ multiplex PCR; TCRdb's version includes in-frame clones alone and lacks a portion of them. The sample carries tens of thousands of clones, 80% to 90% recorded once. The sequencing here drew on CD4+ or CD8+ T cells sorted from blood, taken in a trial of the OX40 agonist ivuxolimab. The chain has TRBV5-1 and TRBJ2-2; no definite D call. This clonotype was sampled from an adult with an advanced solid tumor such as melanoma, head and neck, liver or kidney cancer. The CDR3 bases are TGCGCCAGCAGCTTGTGGACGTCGGAGCTGTTTTTT. This gives the protein CASSLWTSELFF.